A selection of T cell receptor beta chains follows, all from one sample in a study of chronic HIV infection and antiretroviral therapy. TCRdb fed the 5' RACE reads into MiXCR, producing one record per CDR3 protein. The table has approximately 30,000 distinct CDR3 sequences, roughly 8.7% seen once. The sequencing input was peripheral blood. The receptors were sampled from an adult who had HIV and had not received antiretroviral therapy, or was an uninfected healthy control (not recorded which). Both conserved end residues are part of each CDR3. A D gene is named only where the DNA matches it firmly. Rows may omit the clone size; those that give it use once, few, many or a size class.

TRBJ1-1	few	TRBD1	TRBV5-1	TGCGCCAGCAACAGGGGCGGCGGTGAAACTGAAGCTTTCTTT	CASNRGGGETEAFF
TRBJ2-3	many	TRBD2	TRBV29-1	TGCAGCGTTGAAACTAGCGGCACAGATACGCAGTATTTT	CSVETSGTDTQYF
TRBJ2-2	many	.	TRBV12-3/TRBV12-4	TGTGCCAGCAGTGTTGCCTTACGACCCGGGGAGCTGTTTTTT	CASSVALRPGELFF
TRBJ2-1	.	.	TRBV20-1	TGCAGTGCTAGCCGTGACACGAGGACCACCTACAATGAGCAGTTCTTC	CSASRDTRTTYNEQFF
TRBJ2-1	.	TRBD1	TRBV11-2	TGTGCCAGCAGCGAGGCCCAGGGGGACACGGGGTACAATGAGCAGTTCTTC	CASSEAQGDTGYNEQFF
TRBJ2-3	many	.	TRBV29-1	TGCAGCGTTGAAGGGCAGTACACAGATACGCAGTATTTT	CSVEGQYTDTQYF
TRBJ2-3	.	.	TRBV5-6	TGTGCCAGCGGTTTCCAGGGGAGGACAGATACGCAGTATTTT	CASGFQGRTDTQYF
TRBJ2-7	few	TRBD2	TRBV7-6	TGTGCCAGCAGCCTCAGACTAGCGGGGAGCTCCTACGAGCAGTACTTC	CASSLRLAGSSYEQYF
TRBJ1-1	medium-sized	.	TRBV5-1	TGCGCCAGCAGCTTTGGGACGGAAAACACTGAAGCTTTCTTT	CASSFGTENTEAFF
TRBJ1-1	.	.	TRBV4-2	TGTGCCAGCAGCCAAGGGGGTCTCCGGGGCCACACTGAAGCTTTCTTT	CASSQGGLRGHTEAFF
TRBJ2-4	many	.	TRBV20-1	TGCAGTGCTAGGTTCGCTTCAGAGGGAGCCAAAAACATTCAGTACTTC	CSARFASEGAKNIQYF
TRBJ2-1	many	TRBD2	TRBV6-4	TGTGCCAGCAGTGACGCCGCAGCGGGAGGTTACAATGAGCAGTTCTTC	CASSDAAAGGYNEQFF
TRBJ2-2	many	TRBD2	TRBV5-5	TGTGCCAGCAGCTCCCCGGGACTAGCGGGAGGGATCGGGGAGCTGTTTTTT	CASSSPGLAGGIGELFF
TRBJ1-1	.	TRBD1	TRBV29-1	TGCAGCGTAGCCGCCTACAGGGGTGGGAACACTGAAGCTTTCTTT	CSVAAYRGGNTEAFF
TRBJ2-1	many	TRBD2	TRBV6-2/TRBV6-3	TGTGCCAGCAGGACGGGGGGGCTGGACAATGAGCAGTTCTTC	CASRTGGLDNEQFF
TRBJ1-1	few	.	TRBV7-2	TGTGCCAGCAGCTCGCGAGGGTCGGGCACTGAAGCTTTCTTT	CASSSRGSGTEAFF
TRBJ1-1	many	.	TRBV29-1	TGCAGCGTTGGAGAGTTCATGAACACTGAAGCTTTCTTT	CSVGEFMNTEAFF
TRBJ2-5	.	TRBD1	TRBV7-8	TGTGCCAGCAGCTTAGCATCGACAGGGGATGAGACCCAGTACTTC	CASSLASTGDETQYF
TRBJ1-6	many	.	TRBV30	TGTGCCTGGACGCGCGGGGTGGGAGTCGCACCCCTCCACTTT	CAWTRGVGVAPLHF
TRBJ2-5	many	.	TRBV5-1	TGCGCCAGCAGCTCGCGGGGACAGCAAGAGACCCAGTACTTC	CASSSRGQQETQYF
TRBJ1-1	many	.	TRBV7-9	TGTGCCAGCAGCTTAGGGACGAACACTGAAGCTTTCTTT	CASSLGTNTEAFF
TRBJ1-2	.	.	TRBV20-1	TGCAGTGCTAGAGGAGGGTTTTATGGCTACACCTTC	CSARGGFYGYTF
TRBJ2-1	many	TRBD2	TRBV14	TGTGCCAGCAGCCCAGGACTAGACCCTAACAATGAGCAGTTCTTC	CASSPGLDPNNEQFF